This is a list of T cell receptor beta chains from one sample in a study of monozygotic twins with inflammatory bowel disease. No DNA is given; TCRdb re-called the 5' RACE reads and lists each CDR3 protein once. Its listing shows under 350,000 distinct CDR3 sequences. Sequences were obtained from blood. These receptors all stem from a human donor with ulcerative colitis or Crohn's disease, or a healthy co-twin of an affected twin (not recorded which). Each CDR3 is given with its conserved first and last residue. Fields, in order: V gene, J gene, CDR3 protein.

V gene: TRBV29-1; J gene: TRBJ1-5; CDR3 protein: CSVVDSSLGPQHF
V gene: TRBV6-5; J gene: TRBJ2-7; CDR3 protein: CASSNGAIISGSSYEQYF
V gene: TRBV7-9; J gene: TRBJ1-5; CDR3 protein: CASSLGGQGALNQPQHF
V gene: TRBV5-1; J gene: TRBJ2-3; CDR3 protein: CASSLASPDTQYF
V gene: TRBV12-3/TRBV12-4; J gene: TRBJ2-3; CDR3 protein: CASRGGVSSTDTQYF
V gene: TRBV7-2; J gene: TRBJ2-7; CDR3 protein: CASSRPGLRSYEQYF
V gene: TRBV15; J gene: TRBJ2-1; CDR3 protein: CATSREGGRGREQFF
V gene: TRBV6-5; J gene: TRBJ2-1; CDR3 protein: CASSYQRIRSYNEQFF
V gene: TRBV18; J gene: TRBJ1-5; CDR3 protein: CASSLSGGNQPQHF
V gene: TRBV20-1; J gene: TRBJ2-2; CDR3 protein: CSARDLSTGGGNTGELFF
V gene: TRBV29-1; J gene: TRBJ2-7; CDR3 protein: CSASGTGSGEQYF
V gene: TRBV7-2; J gene: TRBJ2-5; CDR3 protein: CASSQWPRDTQETQYF
V gene: TRBV12-3/TRBV12-4; J gene: TRBJ2-5; CDR3 protein: CASSPRAGGRGETQYF
V gene: TRBV6-2/TRBV6-3; J gene: TRBJ2-5; CDR3 protein: CASITRPTGTRQETQYF
V gene: TRBV7-9; J gene: TRBJ1-4; CDR3 protein: CASSLTGTVSLELFF
V gene: TRBV14; J gene: TRBJ1-4; CDR3 protein: CASSTDRGVPFDEKLFF
V gene: TRBV5-5; J gene: TRBJ1-5; CDR3 protein: CASSLGGPQHF
V gene: TRBV7-2; J gene: TRBJ1-6; CDR3 protein: CASTLGPHNSPLHF
V gene: TRBV28; J gene: TRBJ1-2; CDR3 protein: CASSSTLGQGHGGYTF
V gene: TRBV5-1; J gene: TRBJ1-1; CDR3 protein: CASSPGGAEAFF
V gene: TRBV27; J gene: TRBJ1-1; CDR3 protein: CASRGRVRNTEAFF
V gene: TRBV7-2; J gene: TRBJ1-5; CDR3 protein: CASSLRGQINQPQHF
V gene: TRBV11-3; J gene: TRBJ2-6; CDR3 protein: CASSRQGKFPGASVLTF
V gene: TRBV4-1; J gene: TRBJ1-5; CDR3 protein: CASSQEGIGNQPQHF
V gene: TRBV15; J gene: TRBJ2-1; CDR3 protein: CATSRDVFEQFF
V gene: TRBV19; J gene: TRBJ2-2; CDR3 protein: CASSIPGELFF
V gene: TRBV7-2; J gene: TRBJ2-7; CDR3 protein: CASSFYLVGSYEQYF
V gene: TRBV4-3; J gene: TRBJ2-3; CDR3 protein: CASSQASGLTDTQYF
V gene: TRBV10-3; J gene: TRBJ2-1; CDR3 protein: CAISQSGSGYNEQFF